This TCR beta chain is drawn from a study of T cell repertoires in cytomegalovirus infection. The wider study: CMV infection plus the matching HLA type was flagged by public TCR beta signatures.

The sample holds a few counts of this clonotype. Antigen specificity is unknown. This CDR3 is 14 amino acids long. CDR1 is SNHLY and CDR2 is FYNNEI in the germline V gene. Deletions cut 1 base from V and 9 bases from J, with 13 bases between. TCRdb independently ran MiXCR on the reads; one entry per CDR3 protein. The sample has roughly 230,000 distinct CDR3 sequences, roughly an eighth seen once. General study findings and limits: The response measured ex vivo was dominated by TCR beta clonotypes (HLA-C-restricted and CMV-specific). Identification of carriers of CMV plus the relevant HLA was performed using cumulative public TCR beta family frequency.

This clonotype originated in a human donor in good health (CMV status not recorded). Some clones in this sample may be carry-over from other donors' samples. This chain uses TRBV2 with TRBJ2-1; the D gene is possibly TRBD1 (6 bases). Input material: PBMCs. The CDR3 here is CASSEGSTGSEQFF. The DNA for the CDR3 is TGTGCCAGCAGTGAAGGTAGCACAGGGAGTGAGCAGTTCTTC. The variable domain in full, completed from reference TRBV2 and TRBJ2-1, reads EPEVTQTPSHQVTQMGQEVILRCVPISNHLYFYWYRQILGQKVEFLVSFYNNEISEKSEIFDDQFSVERPDGSNFTLKIRSTKLEDSAMYFCASSEGSTGSEQFFGPGTRLTVL.